Listed below are T cell receptor beta chains from one sample, sequenced in a study of blood T cell repertoires in COVID-19. Generated by immunoSEQ multiplex PCR, the TCRdb table keeps only in-frame clones and is missing some. The data hold about 220,000 clones, with 82% observed a single time. Sequencing input: peripheral blood. Receptor source: a woman aged 80 or older with acute or convalescent COVID-19. The CDR3 runs from the conserved cysteine through the conserved F or W. The D gene is left open where the match is weak. Where a row states a size, it is once, few, many or the class of an expanded clone; other rows omit it.

TRBV19,-,TRBJ1-6,-,TGTGCCAGTAGGTTCCCCAGCGGCGGGTCGAACTCACCCCTCCACTTT,CASRFPSGGSNSPLHF
TRBV5-4,-,TRBJ2-3,-,TGTGCCAGCAGCTTGGAGGGCAGGGGTCGCACAGATACGCAGTATTTT,CASSLEGRGRTDTQYF
TRBV19,-,TRBJ2-7,TRBD1,TGTGCCAGTAGGACGACAGGGGTGTCCTACGAGCAGTACTTC,CASRTTGVSYEQYF
TRBV3-1/TRBV3-2,-,TRBJ1-2,-,TGTGCCAGCAGCCCGCACCAATTTCCCAGGTTGCCCGGCTATGGCTACACCTTC,CASSPHQFPRLPGYGYTF
TRBV5-4,-,TRBJ1-5,-,TGTGCCAGCAGCTTGGGAGATCAGCCCCAGCATTTT,CASSLGDQPQHF
TRBV5-4,few,TRBJ2-5,TRBD1,TGTGCCAGCAGCTTGGGACAGGGCTCTACAGTGGAGACCCAGTACTTC,CASSLGQGSTVETQYF
TRBV3-1/TRBV3-2,-,TRBJ2-3,-,TGTGCCAGCAGCGCGCGGGCGTCAGGCACAGATACGCAGTATTTT,CASSARASGTDTQYF
TRBV28,-,TRBJ1-5,-,TGTGCCAGCAGTTTATATACAGGGCTGGGGAAGCCCCAGCATTTT,CASSLYTGLGKPQHF
TRBV27,-,TRBJ1-4,-,TGTGCCAGCAGGCTGGCGGCAGCAACTAATGAAAAACTGTTTTTT,CASRLAAATNEKLFF
TRBV5-6,-,TRBJ2-1,-,TGTGCCAGCAGCCTACAGGGACCCGAGCAGTTCTTC,CASSLQGPEQFF
TRBV3-1/TRBV3-2,-,TRBJ1-4,TRBD1,TGTGCCAGCAGCCAAGATAACAGGGGGGGAGAAAAACTGTTTTTT,CASSQDNRGGEKLFF
TRBV2,-,TRBJ1-1,TRBD1,TGTGCCAGCACCGGGACAGGGTGGACTGAAGCTTTCTTT,CASTGTGWTEAFF
TRBV4-3,-,TRBJ2-1,TRBD2,TGCGCCAGCAGCCAAGATGAACCTAGACTAGCGGGGGGGCCCAATGAGCAGTTCTTC,CASSQDEPRLAGGPNEQFF
TRBV7-2,-,TRBJ2-7,TRBD2,TGTGCCAGCAGCTTACAGCGGGGGGGCCAAGAGCAGTACTTC,CASSLQRGGQEQYF
TRBV5-1,-,TRBJ2-2,-,TGCGCCAGCACCAATGGCATTAGGGGGACCGGGGAGCTGTTTTTT,CASTNGIRGTGELFF
TRBV27,-,TRBJ2-5,-,TGTGCCAGCAGTTTAAATGGGGTAGGGGGAGAGACCCAGTACTTC,CASSLNGVGGETQYF
TRBV19,-,TRBJ1-2,-,TGTGCCAGTAGTATAGAAAGTCCGGGATATGGCTACACCTTC,CASSIESPGYGYTF
TRBV9,few,TRBJ2-1,-,TGTGCCAGCAGCACCCAAGGGGGGGGCGGTCACAATGAGCAGTTCTTC,CASSTQGGGGHNEQFF
TRBV7-6,-,TRBJ2-1,TRBD1,TGTGCCAGCAGCAAGAGGGACAGGGGGTACTACGTTAGCAATGAGCAGTTCTTC,CASSKRDRGYYVSNEQFF
TRBV20-1,-,TRBJ1-1,-,TGCAGTGTAACTATGAACACTGAAGCTTTCTTT,CSVTMNTEAFF
TRBV7-2,once,TRBJ1-1,-,TGTGCCAGCAGCTTAGCCCGCGGGGACACTGAAGCTTTCTTT,CASSLARGDTEAFF